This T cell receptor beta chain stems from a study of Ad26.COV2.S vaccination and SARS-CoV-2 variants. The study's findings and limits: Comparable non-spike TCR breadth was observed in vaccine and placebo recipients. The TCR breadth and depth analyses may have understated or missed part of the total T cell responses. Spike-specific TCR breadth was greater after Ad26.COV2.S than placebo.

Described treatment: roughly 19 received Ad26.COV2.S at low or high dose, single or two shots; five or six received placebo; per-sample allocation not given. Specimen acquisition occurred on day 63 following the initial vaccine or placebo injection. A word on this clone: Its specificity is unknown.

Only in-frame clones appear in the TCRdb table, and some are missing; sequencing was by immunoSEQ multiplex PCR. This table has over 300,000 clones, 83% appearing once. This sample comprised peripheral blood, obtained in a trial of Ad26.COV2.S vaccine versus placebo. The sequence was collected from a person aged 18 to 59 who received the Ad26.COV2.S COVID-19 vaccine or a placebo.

For the CDR3, the DNA is TGTGCCAGCACCGCCGGGCAGGGGACGCACTATGGCTACACCTTC. As protein: CASTAGQGTHYGYTF. The chain has TRBV2 and TRBJ1-2, with TRBD1 as a possible D gene (6 bases). From germline, CDR1 is SNHLY and CDR2 FYNNEI. The CDR3 is 15 residues long. Trimming pared 7 bases from V and 3 bases from J, leaving 18 bases between.